A single sample is the source of the 29 T cell receptor beta chains below, sequenced in a study of Ad26.COV2.S vaccination and SARS-CoV-2 variants. This table comes from immunoSEQ multiplex PCR, and its TCRdb copy is limited to in-frame clones, with some not included. Of about 420,000 clones listed, 70% to 90% are singletons. Treatment denoted: some 20 received Ad26.COV2.S at low or high dose, single or two shots; about five received placebo; per-sample allocation not given. The investigators took samples on day 63 after the first vaccine or placebo injection. The specimen was peripheral blood, collected in a trial of Ad26.COV2.S vaccine versus placebo. These TCRs come from a person aged 18-60 years who received the Ad26.COV2.S COVID-19 vaccine or a placebo.

This chain links TRBV5-1 with TRBJ1-2, with D unresolved. This CDR3 spans 12 amino acids. V dropped 5 bases and J dropped 3 bases, with 8 bases sitting between them. Germline V gene data show CDR1 as SGHRS and CDR2 as YFSETQ. CDR3 sequence (DNA): TGCGCCAGCAGTGAAGAAGACTATGGCTACACCTTC. It codes for CASSEEDYGYTF.

The chain carries TRBV6-6 and TRBJ2-3, with 8 bases that match TRBD2. Looked up from germline, CDR1 is MNHNY and CDR2 is SVGAGI (reference sequence). The CDR3 spans 16 residues. Trimming took 2 bases from V and 3 from J; bases not matched to a gene: 7. CDR3 nucleotides: TGTGCCAGCAGTTACCCGGCCGGGGGGGTGACAGATACGCAGTATTTT. It yields the protein CASSYPAGGVTDTQYF.

This clone was seen once. The chain combines TRBV18 with TRBJ1-4; 8 bases are a match to TRBD1. Per the germline V gene, CDR1 is KGHSH and CDR2 is LQKENI. V trimming: 0 bases; J trimming: 4 bases; junction bases outside the gene matches: 1. CDR3 size: 15 residues. CDR3 amino acids: CASSPPGQDNEKLFF. The CDR3 DNA is TGTGCCAGCTCACCACCGGGACAGGATAATGAAAAACTGTTTTTT. The variable domain in full, completed from reference TRBV18 and TRBJ1-4, reads NAGVMQNPRHLVRRRGQEARLRCSPMKGHSHVYWYRQLPEEGLKFMVYLQKENIIDESGMPKERFSAEFPKEGPSILRIQQVVRGDSAAYFCASSPPGQDNEKLFFGSGTQLSVL.

The sample holds a few counts of this clone. V and J are TRBV11-3 and TRBJ2-7, with 7 bases identical to TRBD1. The CDR3 is made up of 15 amino acids. J was trimmed by 5 bases and V by 1 base; bases with no gene match: 8. The germline V gene has CDR1 SGHNT and CDR2 YENEEA. The CDR3 here is CASSLGSTGSDEQYF. CDR3 nucleotides: TGTGCCAGCAGCTTAGGATCGACAGGGTCCGACGAGCAGTACTTC.

Points on this clone: At one end, the junction sequence differs from germline, possibly due to a read error. This chain uses TRBV30 with TRBJ1-1; maybe TRBD1 (5 bases). There are 10 residues in the CDR3. The germline V gene encodes CDR1 GTSNPN and CDR2 SVGIG (reference sequence). Here the CDR3 reads CAWSVIQVVF. The CDR3 bases are TGTGCCTGGAGTGTAATACAGGTGGTCTTT.

This chain connects TRBV5-4 to TRBJ1-4; no clear D. The CDR3 has 14 residues. The ends were cut back, 4 bases at V and 3 bases at J, with 10 bases in the middle. CDR1 and CDR2 (germline): SGHNT, YYREEE (reference sequence). The CDR3 nucleotides read TGTGCCAGCAGCCCCGGCCCTTCTAATGAAAAACTGTTTTTT. Residues: CASSPGPSNEKLFF. Using reference TRBV5-4 and TRBJ1-4 for the parts outside the CDR3, the full variable domain is ETGVTQSPTHLIKTRGQQVTLRCSSQSGHNTVSWYQQALGQGPQFIFQYYREEENGRGNFPPRFSGLQFPNYSSELNVNALELDDSALYLCASSPGPSNEKLFFGSGTQLSVL.

This clone was observed a handful of times. This rearrangement joins TRBV19 to TRBJ2-7; D possibly corresponds to TRBD1 (6 bases). The germline V and J ends were trimmed by 6 bases and 0 bases, with 12 bases remaining between them. The CDR3 has 14 residues. CDR1 and CDR2 (germline): LNHDA, SQIVND (reference sequence). The CDR3 here is CASSSTGLSYEQYF. CDR3 in DNA: TGTGCCAGTAGCTCGACAGGCCTCTCCTACGAGCAGTACTTC.

This clone was detected once. V is TRBV6-2 or TRBV6-3 and J is TRBJ1-1, with TRBD1 matching over 8 bases. Germline V gene data show CDR1 as MNHEY and CDR2 as SVGEGT. The CDR3 loop spans 16 amino acids. Losses at the gene ends were 4 bases for V and 1 base for J; bases not matched to a gene: 8. The CDR3 loop reads CASSSPDRGANTEAFF. CDR3 nucleotides: TGTGCCAGCAGTTCCCCTGACAGGGGTGCGAACACTGAAGCTTTCTTT.

The V call is TRBV3-1 (or the pseudogene TRBV3-2), the J call TRBJ1-4; TRBD1 matches 7 bases. The CDR3 covers 15 residues. With V trimmed by 4 bases and J by 0 bases, 2 bases remained unmatched. The germline V gene has CDR1 LGHDT and CDR2 YNNKEL (reference sequence). CDR3 amino acids: CASSLGQTTNEKLFF. The DNA for the CDR3 is TGTGCCAGCAGCCTGGGACAGACAACTAATGAAAAACTGTTTTTT.

The chain combines TRBV27 with TRBJ2-2; D tentatively fits TRBD1 or TRBD2 (5 bases each). V was trimmed by 7 bases and J by 8 bases, leaving 20 bases between them. The CDR3 is 15 residues long. Germline V gene data show CDR1 as MNHEY and CDR2 as SMNVEV (reference sequence). CDR3: CASTLREGRSGELFF. CDR3 nucleotides: TGTGCCAGCACCCTTAGAGAGGGGCGGTCGGGGGAGCTGTTTTTT.

This clone occurred once. The V gene is TRBV21-1, the J gene TRBJ2-2. TRBV21-1 is an annotated pseudogene. The CDR3 runs 16 residues. This CDR3 reads CASSKGCHDTTGELFF. The CDR3 DNA is TGTGCCAGCAGCAAAGGCTGTCACGATACCACCGGGGAGCTGTTTTTT.

This chain connects TRBV5-6 to TRBJ2-1, with TRBD1 as a possible D gene (5 bases). Per the germline V gene, CDR1 is SGHDT and CDR2 is YYEEEE. Trimming pared 0 bases from V and 7 bases from J, leaving 8 bases between. There are 13 residues in the CDR3. In DNA, the CDR3 is TGTGCCAGCAGCTTGGGACAGCCTAATGAGCAGTTCTTC. Protein: CASSLGQPNEQFF.

The V call is TRBV4-3, the J call TRBJ1-2; D ambiguous. Trimming left V 5 bases short and J 4 bases short, with 17 bases between. CDR3 size: 15 residues. CDR1 is LGHNA, CDR2 YSLEER, per germline. Here the CDR3 reads CASSVSPRSSYGYTF. CDR3 bases: TGCGCCAGCAGCGTAAGCCCCAGGTCTTCCTATGGCTACACCTTC.

The chain combines TRBV19 with TRBJ2-1; TRBD2 is a possible D gene (6 bases). Germline V gene lookup returns CDR1 LNHDA and CDR2 SQIVND (reference sequence). The CDR3 has 17 amino acids. With 5 bases removed from V and 9 bases from J, the gap between germline ends came to 26 bases. The CDR3 nucleotides are TGTGCCAGTAGTCCCCAGTGGAGGGGAAGTTTTAGAGGTGAGCAGTTCTTC. Translated: CASSPQWRGSFRGEQFF.

V is TRBV6-6 and J is TRBJ2-1; TRBD2 matches at 14 bases. Germline V gene sequence: CDR1 MNHNY, CDR2 SVGAGI (reference sequence). The CDR3 has 16 amino acids. Trimming took 2 bases from V and 8 from J; bases not matched to a gene: 5. The CDR3 sequence is CASSYPTSGGADEQFF. DNA of the CDR3: TGTGCCAGCAGTTACCCGACTAGCGGGGGGGCGGATGAGCAGTTCTTC.

V usage is TRBV27 and J usage is TRBJ2-1, with 11 bases matching TRBD1. Germline lookup yields CDR1 MNHEY and CDR2 SMNVEV (reference sequence). CDR3 size: 18 residues. Germline trimming cut 5 bases from V and 6 bases from J; bases unmatched to any gene: 15. CDR3: CASSARGSGTGGSNEQFF. The CDR3 DNA reads TGTGCCAGCAGTGCCAGAGGATCCGGGACAGGGGGAAGCAATGAGCAGTTCTTC.

J is TRBJ2-3 and V is TRBV20-1, with D possibly called TRBD1 or TRBD2 (6 bases each). CDR1 and CDR2 (germline): DFQATT, SNEGSKA (reference sequence). This CDR3 has 9 amino acids. The CDR3 nucleotides read TGCAGAGGAGGGGGTACGCAGTATTTT. As protein: CRGGGTQYF.

This clone was seen only once. This chain joins TRBV2 and TRBJ1-2, with 8 bases matching TRBD1. This CDR3 is 17 amino acids long. J gave up 2 bases and V 3 bases, and 11 bases lay outside the gene matches. CDR1 and CDR2 (germline): SNHLY, FYNNEI. The CDR3 DNA is TGTGCCAGCAGTGAGTCGGCAGGGGGCGTTTGGAACTATGGCTACACCTTC. This translates into CASSESAGGVWNYGYTF.

In its sample, this clone was seen a few times. The V and J genes are TRBV5-1 and TRBJ2-3, with TRBD2 matching over 11 bases. V shed 4 bases and J 2 bases; nucleotides not matched to a gene: 6. From germline, CDR1 is SGHRS and CDR2 YFSETQ. The CDR3 consists of 16 residues. Written as DNA, the CDR3 is TGCGCCAGCAGCCCTGTAGCGGGGGGGGACACAGATACGCAGTATTTT. Its protein product is CASSPVAGGDTDTQYF.

V and J are TRBV21-1 and TRBJ2-5; the D call TRBD2 from the table was never checked on the DNA. TRBV21-1 is tagged as a pseudogene. This CDR3 spans 15 amino acids. The CDR3 nucleotides read TGTGCCAGCAGCGAACCGGGCGAAACGGGGGAGACCCAGTACTTC. Translating gives CASSEPGETGETQYF.

This clone was detected a few times. The chain uses TRBV7-2 and TRBJ2-4; D is unclear. The germline gives CDR1 SGHTA, CDR2 FQGNSA. The V end was cut by 1 base, the J end by 0 bases, with 10 bases between. The CDR3 consists of 16 residues. In nucleotides, the CDR3 is TGTGCCAGCAGCTTAGAAGGATTCGTAGCCAAAAACATTCAGTACTTC. This codes for CASSLEGFVAKNIQYF.

The chain joins TRBV7-9 to TRBJ2-7; a possible D gene is TRBD2 (5 bases). This CDR3 contains 14 residues. V was clipped by 4 bases and J by 1 base, with 11 bases between them. CDR1 and CDR2 (germline): SEHNR, FQNEAQ (reference sequence). CDR3: CASSSSPGSYEQYF. CDR3 DNA: TGTGCCAGCAGCTCCAGCCCGGGATCCTACGAGCAGTACTTC.

This sequence joins TRBV7-3 and TRBJ2-7; 9 bases agree with TRBD1. Germline-derived CDR1 and CDR2 are SGHTA and FQGTGA. This CDR3 has 12 amino acids. Trimming took 7 bases from V and 5 from J; bases not matched to a gene: 3. CDR3 nucleotide sequence: TGTGCCAGCATAAGGACAGGGGACGAGCAGTACTTC. This sequence encodes CASIRTGDEQYF.

The chain carries TRBV6-1 and TRBJ1-4, with 9 bases aligning to TRBD1. The CDR3 covers 15 residues. The J segment lost 7 bases and the V segment lost 3 bases, leaving 6 bases of the junction unmatched. Germline assignment: CDR1 MNHNS and CDR2 SASEGT. CDR3 amino acids: CASSDLGTGREKLFF. The CDR3 DNA is TGTGCCAGCAGTGATCTTGGGACAGGGCGTGAAAAACTGTTTTTT.

The chain employs TRBV19 and TRBJ1-1, with a weak D call TRBD1 (5 bases). The CDR3 spans 14 residues. Trimming removed 4 bases from V and 5 bases from J, with 14 bases in between. From germline, CDR1 is LNHDA and CDR2 SQIVND (reference sequence). The CDR3 coding sequence is TGTGCCAGTAGTACCGGGACCCCGGGGACTGAAGCTTTCTTT. Protein sequence: CASSTGTPGTEAFF.

The rearrangement links TRBV6-6 to TRBJ2-5; TRBD1 might be the D (5 bases). Trimming removed 6 bases from V and 1 base from J, with 15 bases in between. CDR3 length: 15 amino acids. The V gene's germline CDR1 is MNHNY and CDR2 SVGAGI (reference sequence). The CDR3 loop is CASRPPQGAQETQYF. The CDR3 nucleotides are TGTGCCAGCAGACCCCCCCAGGGCGCCCAAGAGACCCAGTACTTC.

The J gene is TRBJ1-4, the V gene TRBV7-2; 7 nucleotides line up with TRBD1. The CDR3 covers 17 residues. Trimming cost V 5 bases and J 10 bases; bases outside gene matches: 19. Germline-derived CDR1 and CDR2 are SGHTA and FQGNSA. This CDR3 is CASSPSGPRARGGKLFF. In DNA form, the CDR3 reads TGTGCCAGCAGCCCCAGCGGTCCGCGGGCCAGGGGGGGAAAACTGTTTTTT.

This chain uses TRBV5-1 with TRBJ1-4, with D perhaps TRBD1 (6 bases). The CDR3 is 13 residues long. V lost 4 bases, J lost 4 bases, and 8 bases lay in between. The germline CDR1 and CDR2 sequences are SGHRS and YFSETQ. The CDR3 spells CASSPQGNEKLFF. Written as DNA, the CDR3 is TGCGCCAGCAGCCCACAGGGTAATGAAAAACTGTTTTTT.

This clone was seen only a few times. This chain joins TRBV2 and TRBJ1-6; 7 nucleotides match TRBD1. Germline loops: CDR1 SNHLY, CDR2 FYNNEI. V was clipped by 2 bases and J by 10 bases; unmatched bases: 2. The CDR3 covers 13 residues. The CDR3 protein is CASSEQGVSPLHF. The CDR3 coding sequence is TGTGCCAGCAGTGAACAGGGGGTGTCACCCCTCCACTTT. Supplemented by reference TRBV2 and TRBJ1-6, the full variable domain reads EPEVTQTPSHQVTQMGQEVILRCVPISNHLYFYWYRQILGQKVEFLVSFYNNEISEKSEIFDDQFSVERPDGSNFTLKIRSTKLEDSAMYFCASSEQGVSPLHFGNGTRLTVT.